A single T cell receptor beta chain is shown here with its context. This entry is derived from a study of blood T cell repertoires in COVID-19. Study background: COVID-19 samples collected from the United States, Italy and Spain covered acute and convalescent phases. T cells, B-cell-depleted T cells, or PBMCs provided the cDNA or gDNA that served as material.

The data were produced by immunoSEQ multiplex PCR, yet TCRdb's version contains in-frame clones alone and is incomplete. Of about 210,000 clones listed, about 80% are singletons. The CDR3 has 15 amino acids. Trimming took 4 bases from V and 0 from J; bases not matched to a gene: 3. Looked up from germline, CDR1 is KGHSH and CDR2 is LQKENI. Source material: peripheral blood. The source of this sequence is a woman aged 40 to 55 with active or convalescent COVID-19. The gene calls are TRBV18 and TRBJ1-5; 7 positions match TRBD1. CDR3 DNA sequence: TGTGCCAGCTCACAACAGGGGAATAGCAATCAGCCCCAGCATTTT. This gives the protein CASSQQGNSNQPQHF.